Each of the 21 T cell receptor beta chains below was sequenced from the same sample in a study of blood T cell repertoires in COVID-19. Sequenced by immunoSEQ multiplex PCR; TCRdb stores in-frame clones only, minus some. The sample lists roughly 240,000 clones; approximately 83% were seen once. Sequences were obtained from peripheral blood. Source of these receptors: a young woman who had recovered from COVID-19.

Only a few counts were recorded for this clone. The V call is TRBV7-2, the J call TRBJ2-3; D is unresolved. The CDR3 has 13 residues. V gave up 2 bases and J gave up 6 bases, with 9 bases separating them. Germline V CDR1 and CDR2: SGHTA, FQGNSA. The CDR3 DNA is TGTGCCAGCAGCTTAATGTGGCGGGATACGCAGTATTTT. This sequence encodes CASSLMWRDTQYF.

This clone was seen only once. Because the CDR3's place on the DNA is in doubt, the DNA is left out and the CDR3 is given as listed by TCRdb. V usage is TRBV27 and J usage is TRBJ2-3; the DNA was not compared with TRBD2, the D call given in the table. Germline CDR1 reads MNHEY; CDR2 reads SMNVEV (reference sequence). The CDR3 extends over 13 residues, inclusive of both ends. This chain's CDR3 is CASSWRFGGGAYF.

The chain links TRBV4-1 to TRBJ1-2; D is undetermined. V was shortened by 6 bases and J by 8 bases, with 13 bases between the two germline ends. The CDR3 consists of 12 residues. Germline assignment: CDR1 MGHRA and CDR2 YSYEKL. For the CDR3, the DNA is TGCGCCAGCAGTAGCCGTCTTGACGGCTACACCTTC. It is translated as CASSSRLDGYTF.

This clone appeared a few times. A much larger clonotype is one base distant, so this may be a read error. This chain joins TRBV6-1 and TRBJ1-6, with D possibly matching TRBD1 (5 bases). The CDR3 sequence is 13 residues long. In germline, CDR1 is MNHNS, CDR2 SASEGT. V was cut by 3 bases and J by 6 bases, with 6 bases left in between. CDR3 protein: CASSDQGNSPLHF. CDR3 nucleotide sequence: TGTGCCAGCAGTGACCAGGGTAATTCACCCCTCCACTTT.

V usage is TRBV7-2 and J usage is TRBJ2-3; D ambiguous. Between the trimmed V and J ends, which lost 4 bases and 4 bases, there was a span of 6 bases. This CDR3 is built from 12 residues. Germline CDR1 and CDR2: SGHTA and FQGNSA. The chain's CDR3 is CASSSNSDTQYF. The CDR3 DNA sequence: TGTGCCAGCAGCTCGAACTCAGATACGCAGTATTTT.

This chain links TRBV2 with TRBJ1-2; D unresolved. CDR3 length: 11 residues. The germline CDR1 and CDR2 sequences are SNHLY and FYNNEI. Trimming removed 6 bases at V and 5 bases at J, with 7 bases between. The CDR3 spells CASRYSYGYTF. CDR3 in DNA: TGTGCCAGCAGATACAGTTATGGCTACACCTTC.

The genes are TRBV7-2 and TRBJ2-7; 8 bases line up with TRBD2. The V and J ends lost 2 bases and 3 bases, in that order; junction bases with no gene match: 12. This CDR3 contains 17 residues. Germline V CDR1 and CDR2: SGHTA, FQGNSA. This CDR3 reads CASSLTGGPQQGYEQYF. The CDR3 DNA reads as TGTGCCAGCAGCTTAACGGGGGGGCCTCAACAGGGCTACGAGCAGTACTTC.

The V call is TRBV5-1, the J call TRBJ2-3; D is possibly TRBD2 (5 bases). There are 11 residues in the CDR3. V lost 5 bases, J lost 8 bases, and 9 bases lay in between. Germline V lookup: CDR1 SGHRS, CDR2 YFSETQ. CDR3 amino acids: CASRSEGTQYF. Here the CDR3 DNA reads TGCGCCAGCAGGTCTGAGGGTACGCAGTATTTT.

The sample holds a few counts of this clone. The CDR3 nucleotides are TGTGCCAGCAGCTTTAGCAGGGGGTTCGAGCAGTACTTC. Amino acids: CASSFSRGFEQYF. V is TRBV5-4 and J is TRBJ2-7, with 7 bases matching TRBD1. Germline CDR1 is SGHNT and CDR2 is YYREEE (reference sequence). The J segment lost 6 bases and the V segment lost 2 bases, leaving 5 bases of the junction unmatched. This CDR3 is 13 amino acids long.

The chain links TRBV9 to TRBJ2-1; D is unresolved. With 0 bases removed from V and 6 bases from J, the gap between germline ends came to 7 bases. Germline V gene data show CDR1 as SGDLS and CDR2 as YYNGEE. CDR3 size: 13 residues. CDR3 region: CASSVAFSNEQFF. CDR3 in DNA: TGTGCCAGCAGCGTAGCGTTCAGCAATGAGCAGTTCTTC.

V gene TRBV29-1 combines with J gene TRBJ1-2; perhaps TRBD1 as D (5 bases). This CDR3 spans 14 amino acids. The germline V gene encodes CDR1 SQVTM and CDR2 ANQGSEA. With 1 base removed from V and 4 bases from J, the gap between germline ends came to 13 bases. This CDR3 is CSVEGGDSTYGYTF. The CDR3 nucleotides are TGCAGCGTTGAAGGGGGCGATAGTACCTATGGCTACACCTTC.

The rearrangement joins TRBV19 to TRBJ1-5, with 7 bases aligning to TRBD1. The CDR3 runs to 15 residues. With 5 bases clipped from V and 6 bases from J, the junction kept 10 bases outside the gene matches. Germline V gives CDR1 LNHDA, CDR2 SQIVND (reference sequence). In nucleotides, the CDR3 is TGTGCCAGTAGTTCCCGCGAACAGGGGCGTCAGCCCCAGCATTTT. Encoded protein: CASSSREQGRQPQHF. Full variable domain (outside the CDR3, taken from reference TRBV19 and TRBJ1-5): DGGITQSPKYLFRKEGQNVTLSCEQNLNHDAMYWYRQDPGQGLRLIYYSQIVNDFQKGDIAEGYSVSREKKESFPLTVTSAQKNPTAFYLCASSSREQGRQPQHFGDGTRLSIL.

The rearrangement joins TRBV25-1 to TRBJ1-2; D possibly corresponds to TRBD1 (5 bases). The ends were cut back, 7 bases at V and 1 base at J, with 16 bases in the middle. The CDR3 has 15 amino acids. The germline V gene has CDR1 MGHDK and CDR2 SYGVNS. The CDR3 here is CASTRGSPLNYGYTF. CDR3 nucleotide sequence: TGTGCCAGCACCCGGGGGTCCCCGCTTAACTATGGCTACACCTTC.

This chain connects TRBV7-9 to TRBJ2-7; 7 positions match TRBD1. J gave up 6 bases and V 7 bases, and 12 bases lay outside the gene matches. Germline assignment: CDR1 SEHNR and CDR2 FQNEAQ (reference sequence). This CDR3 comprises 14 residues. This chain's CDR3 is CASTPRGQSSEQYF. The CDR3 nucleotides are TGTGCCAGCACCCCCCGGGGACAGAGTAGCGAGCAGTACTTC.

This chain links TRBV5-1 with TRBJ2-5; TRBD1 matches at 9 bases. The V gene end was trimmed by 0 bases and the J gene end by 5 bases; junction bases not matched to a gene: 11. Germline CDR1 and CDR2: SGHRS and YFSETQ. This CDR3 has 17 residues. CDR3 sequence: CASSLAWDRVVEETQYF. The CDR3 coding sequence is TGCGCCAGCAGCTTGGCGTGGGACAGGGTTGTCGAGGAGACCCAGTACTTC.

V gene TRBV9 combines with J gene TRBJ2-1; 9 bases map to TRBD1. Germline assignment: CDR1 SGDLS and CDR2 YYNGEE. The V gene end was trimmed by 3 bases and the J gene end by 4 bases; junction bases not matched to a gene: 14. The CDR3 sequence is 18 residues long. The chain's CDR3 is CASSARQGDPIDYNEQFF. DNA for the CDR3: TGTGCCAGCAGCGCCCGACAGGGGGACCCCATAGATTACAATGAGCAGTTCTTC. The full variable domain, in which reference TRBV9 and TRBJ2-1 provide the parts outside the CDR3, is DSGVTQTPKHLITATGQRVTLRCSPRSGDLSVYWYQQSLDQGLQFLIQYYNGEERAKGNILERFSAQQFPDLHSELNLSSLELGDSALYFCASSARQGDPIDYNEQFFGPGTRLTVL.

The rearrangement joins TRBV7-9 to TRBJ2-7; possible D gene TRBD1, 6 bases. The germline V gene encodes CDR1 SEHNR and CDR2 FQNEAQ (reference sequence). Trimming cost V 8 bases and J 0 bases, with 8 bases left between them. The CDR3 covers 12 residues. CDR3 sequence (DNA): TGTGCCAGCCGGACAGACTCCTACGAGCAGTACTTC. Residues: CASRTDSYEQYF.

A note on this clone: Other DNA sequences within the sample encode an identical CDR3. The rearrangement uses TRBV3-1 (or the pseudogene TRBV3-2) and TRBJ1-5; tentatively, D is TRBD1 (5 bases). CDR3 length: 13 amino acids. V was shortened by 0 bases and J by 6 bases, with 6 bases between the two germline ends. Germline values: CDR1 LGHDT, CDR2 YNNKEL (reference sequence). The CDR3 loop is CASSQDRGQPQHF. The CDR3, as DNA: TGTGCCAGCAGCCAAGATAGGGGTCAGCCCCAGCATTTT.

This chain connects TRBV4-3 to TRBJ2-2, with TRBD2 matching 8 bases. Losses at the gene ends were 1 base for V and 5 bases for J; bases not matched to a gene: 12. Germline V gene sequence: CDR1 LGHNA, CDR2 YSLEER. CDR3 length: 18 amino acids. DNA for the CDR3: TGCGCCAGCAGCCAAGTCTCTCTAAGCGGGGGATGGACCGGGGAGCTGTTTTTT. Its translation is CASSQVSLSGGWTGELFF.

V and J are TRBV5-1 and TRBJ2-3, with D possibly TRBD2 on 7 matching bases. Trimming shortened V by 4 bases and J by 6 bases, and 15 bases separated the two germline ends. The CDR3 sequence is 14 residues long. CDR1 is SGHRS and CDR2 is YFSETQ in the germline V gene. CDR3 loop: CASSASGTQDTQYF. For the CDR3, the DNA is TGCGCCAGCAGCGCCAGCGGGACACAGGATACGCAGTATTTT.

This rearrangement joins TRBV19 to TRBJ2-3, with a weak D call TRBD2 (6 bases). This CDR3 has 15 residues. The germline CDR1 and CDR2 sequences are LNHDA and SQIVND (reference sequence). Trimming stripped 5 bases from V and 1 base from J, with 13 bases between. In DNA form, the CDR3 reads TGTGCCAGTAGTTTGGGACTTTTTGGCACAGATACGCAGTATTTT. This encodes CASSLGLFGTDTQYF.